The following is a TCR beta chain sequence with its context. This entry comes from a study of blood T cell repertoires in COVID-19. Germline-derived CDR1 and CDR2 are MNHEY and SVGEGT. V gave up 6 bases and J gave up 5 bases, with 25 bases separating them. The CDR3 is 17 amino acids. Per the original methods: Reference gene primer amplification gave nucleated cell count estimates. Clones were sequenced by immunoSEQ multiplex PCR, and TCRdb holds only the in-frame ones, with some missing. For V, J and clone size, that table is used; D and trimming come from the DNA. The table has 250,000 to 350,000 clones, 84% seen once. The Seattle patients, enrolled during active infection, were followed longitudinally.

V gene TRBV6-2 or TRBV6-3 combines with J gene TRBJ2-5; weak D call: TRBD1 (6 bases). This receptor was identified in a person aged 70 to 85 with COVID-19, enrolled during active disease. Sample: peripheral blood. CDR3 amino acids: CASSRTTTGPPWETQYF. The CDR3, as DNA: TGTGCCAGCAGCCGTACCACAACAGGGCCCCCATGGGAGACCCAGTACTTC.